The rows below give T cell receptor beta chains drawn from one sample of a study of T cell repertoires in cytomegalovirus infection. Via MiXCR, TCRdb re-called the reads, giving one row per CDR3 protein. The repertoire holds some 320,000 distinct CDR3 sequences, with over 7.5% as singletons. The source material was PBMCs. These receptors came from a human donor in good health (CMV status not recorded). Some clones in this sample may be carry-over from other donors' samples. The CDR3 runs from the conserved cysteine through the conserved F or W.

J gene | V gene | CDR3 protein
TRBJ2-3 | TRBV12-3/TRBV12-4 | CASSLGGGAKDTQYF
TRBJ2-7 | TRBV7-2 | CASSRDRGLYEQYF
TRBJ2-3 | TRBV7-2 | CASSLVHSTDTQYF
TRBJ2-7 | TRBV6-2/TRBV6-3 | CASSYGGQPPYEQYF
TRBJ2-4 | TRBV7-2 | CASSRARAGAVLAKNIQYF
TRBJ1-3 | TRBV4-1 | CASSDMSSGNTIYF
TRBJ2-7 | TRBV10-3 | CASGGGGDEQYF
TRBJ1-5 | TRBV28 | CATRPSWDSFNQPQHF
TRBJ2-7 | TRBV28 | CASMTGTGGYEQYF
TRBJ1-1 | TRBV7-2 | CASSLIGTGGGTEAFF
TRBJ1-3 | TRBV7-8 | CASSFGDRGGNTIYF
TRBJ2-5 | TRBV7-9 | CASTLQLAGQETQYF
TRBJ1-1 | TRBV6-2/TRBV6-3 | CASRPGPLEAFF
TRBJ2-2 | TRBV4-1 | CASSQEQGQGAGGELFF
TRBJ1-2 | TRBV6-2/TRBV6-3 | CASSRDKSYGYTF
TRBJ1-6 | TRBV7-2 | CASSLRLMDSPLHF
TRBJ2-3 | TRBV10-1 | CASSDNSGVRNTQYF
TRBJ2-3 | TRBV12-3/TRBV12-4 | CASGKQGAKDTQYF
TRBJ1-2 | TRBV10-2 | CASSPLTANYGYTF
TRBJ1-5 | TRBV6-2/TRBV6-3 | CASSYVRGDRSNQPQHF
TRBJ2-1 | TRBV27 | CASSQGPYNEQFF
TRBJ2-6 | TRBV2 | CASSYNSGANVLTF
TRBJ1-2 | TRBV25-1 | CASRGGPPGYTF